What follows are 19 T cell receptor beta chains derived from one specimen sequenced in a study of T cells after yellow fever vaccination (dated by TCRdb to about 2019). The library was generated by 5' RACE. The sequencer listed for this sample is Illumina HiSeq 2500. TCRdb reanalyzed the raw reads on its own, using fastp at Q25 for trimming and MiXCR for clone calling, and kept in-frame beta chains. All rows with the same CDR3 protein become a single entry with the most common DNA and genes. This sample holds 200,000 to 300,000 distinct CDR3 sequences; 10% to 15% were observed only once. The top ten constitute around 0.55% of the sample. The treatment or condition label on this specimen signifies: live attenuated yellow fever vaccine strain. The starting material was CD4+ T cells sorted from PBMCs, obtained 45 days after the yellow fever booster vaccination. These receptors originate from a man aged 25 to 40 who received the YFV17D yellow fever vaccine.

This chain connects TRBV20-1 to TRBJ2-5; the match to TRBD2 covers 11 bases. Germline loops: CDR1 DFQATT, CDR2 SNEGSKA (reference sequence). The CDR3 has 16 amino acids. V gave up 6 bases and J gave up 2 bases; unmatched junction bases: 11. CDR3 nucleotides: TGCAGTGCAACCCCGGGACTAGCGGATTCACAAGAGACCCAGTACTTC. It is translated as CSATPGLADSQETQYF.

This clonotype has only a few counts. The chain is built from TRBV20-1 and TRBJ2-7; weak D call: TRBD2 (6 bases). This CDR3 is 13 amino acids long. In germline, CDR1 is DFQATT, CDR2 SNEGSKA (reference sequence). Trimming removed 8 bases at V and 5 bases at J, with 19 bases between. This CDR3 is CSTSGQGGNEQYF. Here the CDR3 DNA reads TGCAGTACCTCTGGGCAGGGAGGCAACGAGCAGTACTTC.

The V gene is TRBV25-1, the J gene TRBJ2-2; D is perhaps TRBD1 or TRBD2 (5 bases each). CDR1 is MGHDK and CDR2 is SYGVNS in the germline V gene. This CDR3 has 15 amino acids. V lost 1 base to trimming and J lost 6 bases, with 12 bases between them. The CDR3 nucleotides read TGTGCCAGCAGTGAATGGGGACGGGAAGCCGGGGAGCTGTTTTTT. It specifies CASSEWGREAGELFF.

The chain is built from TRBV12-3 or TRBV12-4 and TRBJ1-2; possibly TRBD1 for D (5 bases). Trimming stripped 3 bases from V and 7 bases from J, with 12 bases between. The CDR3 totals 13 residues. The CDR3: CASSFTGAPGYTF. CDR3 bases: TGTGCCAGCAGTTTTACTGGGGCCCCTGGCTACACCTTC.

The genes are TRBV7-9 and TRBJ2-5, with D perhaps matching TRBD2 (6 bases). The V end was cut by 0 bases, the J end by 4 bases, with 9 bases between. Germline V CDR1 and CDR2: SEHNR, FQNEAQ (reference sequence). CDR3 size: 14 residues. The CDR3 region has the DNA TGTGCCAGCAGCTTAGCTGCGGGATCAGAGACCCAGTACTTC. Translation gives CASSLAAGSETQYF. The whole variable domain, filled in from reference TRBV7-9 and TRBJ2-5, reads DTGVSQNPRHKITKRGQNVTFRCDPISEHNRLYWYRQTLGQGPEFLTYFQNEAQLEKSRLLSDRFSAERPKGSFSTLEIQRTEQGDSAMYLCASSLAAGSETQYFGPGTRLLVL.

This clonotype has just a few counts. The chain uses TRBV5-1 and TRBJ2-7; D is ambiguous. Looked up from germline, CDR1 is SGHRS and CDR2 is YFSETQ. The CDR3 runs to 12 residues. The V and J ends lost 4 bases and 4 bases respectively, with 9 bases between them. CDR3: CASSADGYEQYF. The CDR3 nucleotides are TGCGCCAGCAGCGCGGACGGATACGAGCAGTACTTC. Filled out from reference TRBV5-1 and TRBJ2-7, the complete variable domain reads KAGVTQTPRYLIKTRGQQVTLSCSPISGHRSVSWYQQTPGQGLQFLFEYFSETQRNKGNFPGRFSGRQFSNSRSEMNVSTLELGDSALYLCASSADGYEQYFGPGTRLTVT.

The rearrangement joins TRBV7-2 to TRBJ1-6; 7 nucleotides match TRBD1. Germline-derived CDR1 and CDR2 are SGHTA and FQGNSA. This CDR3 has 15 residues. V gave up 7 bases and J gave up 11 bases; unmatched junction bases: 14. CDR3 DNA sequence: TGTGCCAGCACCTCGACAGGGACCACGGGTACACCCCTCCACTTT. Translating it yields CASTSTGTTGTPLHF.

This clonotype showed up just a few times. The J gene is TRBJ1-1, the V gene TRBV20-1; possibly TRBD1 for D (5 bases). The V gene lost 6 bases and the J gene lost 4 bases, with 15 bases spanning the gap. Germline V gene data show CDR1 as DFQATT and CDR2 as SNEGSKA (reference sequence). The CDR3 loop spans 13 amino acids. The CDR3 sequence is CSAQGQGGTEAFF. CDR3 bases: TGCAGTGCCCAAGGGCAGGGAGGCACTGAAGCTTTCTTT.

This clonotype was found a few times. The chain has TRBV21-1 and TRBJ2-3; no DNA check was done on the table's D call, TRBD1. TRBV21-1 is described as a pseudogene. CDR3 length: 14 residues. The CDR3 coding sequence is TGTGCCAGCAGCGGGACAGGGGATAAAGATACGCAGTATTTT. This encodes CASSGTGDKDTQYF.

This chain links TRBV20-1 with TRBJ2-1, with a weak D call TRBD2 (5 bases). CDR3 length: 16 amino acids. Germline CDR1 DFQATT, CDR2 SNEGSKA (reference sequence). Trimming removed 0 bases from V and 4 bases from J, with 16 bases in between. The CDR3 coding sequence is TGCAGTGCTAGAGATCCGATAGCGTTGAATTACAATGAGCAGTTCTTC. Protein product: CSARDPIALNYNEQFF.

This clonotype was observed a handful of times. The chain recombines TRBV7-2 with TRBJ2-1; D is unclear. The germline CDR1 and CDR2 sequences are SGHTA and FQGNSA. The CDR3 runs 13 residues. Deletions cut 3 bases from V and 8 bases from J, with 11 bases between. Here the CDR3 reads CASSLAPGDEQFF. The CDR3 DNA reads as TGTGCCAGCAGCTTGGCGCCTGGAGATGAGCAGTTCTTC.

This chain connects TRBV20-1 to TRBJ1-1; D is ambiguous. The CDR3 runs to 11 residues. CDR1 DFQATT and CDR2 SNEGSKA come from the germline V gene (reference sequence). V shed 3 bases and J shed 11 bases, with 13 bases lying between them. CDR3 sequence: CSASLGVVAFF. The CDR3 nucleotides are TGCAGTGCTAGCCTCGGAGTTGTGGCTTTCTTT.

This clonotype was counted many times. V is TRBV29-1 and J is TRBJ2-5; D may be TRBD1 (6 bases). The CDR3 loop spans 13 amino acids. Per the germline V gene, CDR1 is SQVTM and CDR2 is ANQGSEA. The V end lost 7 bases, the J end lost 5 bases, and 17 bases lay between the germline ends. The CDR3: CSAGRSQGETQYF. In DNA, the CDR3 is TGCAGCGCCGGACGATCCCAGGGGGAGACCCAGTACTTC.

This chain joins TRBV27 and TRBJ2-3; TRBD1 agrees at 9 bases. J was trimmed by 2 bases and V by 3 bases; bases with no gene match: 6. The CDR3 runs 16 residues. CDR1 is MNHEY, CDR2 SMNVEV, per germline (reference sequence). DNA of the CDR3: TGTGCCAGCAGTTTCGGGGGGACAGGGTTCACAGATACGCAGTATTTT. It is translated as CASSFGGTGFTDTQYF.

This clonotype occurred many times. The rearrangement joins TRBV24-1 to TRBJ2-5; TRBD2 agrees at 10 bases. The V and J ends lost 7 bases and 2 bases, in that order; junction bases with no gene match: 9. CDR1 is KGHDR and CDR2 is SFDVKD in the germline V gene. The CDR3 extends over 16 amino acids. The CDR3 nucleotides are TGTGCCACCAGCAGAAGGACTAGCGGATATCAAGAGACCCAGTACTTC. Encoded protein: CATSRRTSGYQETQYF.

The V call is TRBV20-1, the J call TRBJ2-1; 10 bases match TRBD1. Germline CDR1 and CDR2: DFQATT and SNEGSKA (reference sequence). The CDR3 runs to 14 residues. The V and J ends lost 6 bases and 7 bases, in that order; junction bases with no gene match: 9. DNA for the CDR3: TGCAGTGCACCCGCGGGACAGGGGCGAAATGAGCAGTTCTTC. Translation: CSAPAGQGRNEQFF.

CDR3 protein: CASSPGSRRTWITEAFF. In nucleotides, the CDR3 is TGTGCCAGCAGTCCCGGGAGTAGGCGTACTTGGATTACTGAAGCTTTCTTT. V and J are TRBV27 and TRBJ1-1, with D unresolved. The V gene's germline CDR1 is MNHEY and CDR2 SMNVEV (reference sequence). V was pared by 5 bases and J by 5 bases, with 24 bases between. CDR3 length: 17 residues.

The chain carries TRBV9 and TRBJ2-7; D is unclear. Germline assignment: CDR1 SGDLS and CDR2 YYNGEE. The germline V and J ends were trimmed by 0 bases and 0 bases, with 7 bases remaining between them. The length of the CDR3 is 14 residues. The CDR3 coding sequence is TGTGCCAGCAGCGTAGAATCGACCTCCTACGAGCAGTACTTC. This codes for CASSVESTSYEQYF. The complete variable domain, with remaining parts taken from reference TRBV9 and TRBJ2-7, reads DSGVTQTPKHLITATGQRVTLRCSPRSGDLSVYWYQQSLDQGLQFLIQYYNGEERAKGNILERFSAQQFPDLHSELNLSSLELGDSALYFCASSVESTSYEQYFGPGTRLTVT.

The J gene is TRBJ2-3, the V gene TRBV5-1, with TRBD2 matching over 10 bases. This CDR3 has 15 amino acids. Trimming removed 5 bases from V and 2 bases from J; junction bases left unmatched: 5. The germline gives CDR1 SGHRS, CDR2 YFSETQ. DNA of the CDR3: TGCGCCAGCAGAAGGCTAGCGGGAGACACAGATACGCAGTATTTT. The encoded protein is CASRRLAGDTDTQYF.